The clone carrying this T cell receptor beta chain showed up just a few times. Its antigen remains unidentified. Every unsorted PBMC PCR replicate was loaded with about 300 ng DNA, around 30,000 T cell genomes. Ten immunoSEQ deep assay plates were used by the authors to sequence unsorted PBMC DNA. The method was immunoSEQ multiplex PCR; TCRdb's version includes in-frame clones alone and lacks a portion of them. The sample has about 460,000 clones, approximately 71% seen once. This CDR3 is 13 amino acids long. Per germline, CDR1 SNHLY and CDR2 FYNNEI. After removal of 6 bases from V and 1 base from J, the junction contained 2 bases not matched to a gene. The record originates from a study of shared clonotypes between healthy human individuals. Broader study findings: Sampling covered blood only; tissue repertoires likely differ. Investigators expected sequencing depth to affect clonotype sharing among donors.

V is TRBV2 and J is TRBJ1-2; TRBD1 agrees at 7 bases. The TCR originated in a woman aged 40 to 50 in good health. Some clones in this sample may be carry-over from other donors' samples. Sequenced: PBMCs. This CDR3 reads CASSGQVNYGYTF. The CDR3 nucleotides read TGTGCCAGCAGCGGACAGGTTAACTATGGCTACACCTTC.